These T cell receptor beta chains were read from a single sample in a study of Ad26.COV2.S vaccination and SARS-CoV-2 variants. TCRdb's copy holds only in-frame clones and misses some; the assay was immunoSEQ multiplex PCR. The sample includes some 250,000 clones, roughly 88% seen only once; the top ten take around 10%. The sample here was peripheral blood, taken in a trial of Ad26.COV2.S vaccine versus placebo. Source of these receptors: a person aged 18-65 years who received the Ad26.COV2.S COVID-19 vaccine or a placebo. CDR3s include the opening cysteine and the closing phenylalanine or tryptophan. D genes are given only for firm matches. Part of the rows lack a size; the others show once, few, many or a class for expanded clones.

size,V,D,J,DNA,CDR3
NA,TRBV18,NA,TRBJ1-1,TGTGCCAGCTCACCAACGGTGTCAGGCACTGAAGCTTTCTTT,CASSPTVSGTEAFF
NA,TRBV24-1,TRBD1,TRBJ2-5,TGTGCCACCAGTGATTTGAGGACAGGGGTAGAGACCCAGTACTTC,CATSDLRTGVETQYF
NA,TRBV5-1,TRBD1,TRBJ2-1,TGCGCCAGCAGCTTCGCGGAGGACAGGGTAAATGAGCAGTTCTTC,CASSFAEDRVNEQFF
NA,TRBV30,TRBD1,TRBJ2-1,TGTGCCTGGAGTCTCCGGGACAGGGGCAATGAGCAGTTCTTC,CAWSLRDRGNEQFF
once,TRBV3-1/TRBV3-2,TRBD2,TRBJ2-4,TGTGCCAGCAGCCAGGGACTAGCGGAAGCCAAAAACATTCAGTACTTC,CASSQGLAEAKNIQYF
NA,TRBV5-6,NA,TRBJ2-7,TGTGCCAGCAGCCACCCACAGGGCCCCGTCTCGGAGCAGTACTTC,CASSHPQGPVSEQYF
NA,TRBV11-2,NA,TRBJ2-3,TGTGCCAGCAGCCGACTTTTGAGGCCAGATACGCAGTATTTT,CASSRLLRPDTQYF
once,TRBV19,NA,TRBJ1-6,TGTGCCAGTAGTATAGGAACTCCTACAGGATCACCCCTCCACTTT,CASSIGTPTGSPLHF
NA,TRBV6-2/TRBV6-3,NA,TRBJ1-1,TGTGCCAGCAGTTATGAGCGGAACACTGAAGCTTTCTTT,CASSYERNTEAFF
NA,TRBV7-8,NA,TRBJ2-1,TGTGCCAGCAGCCTGACCGGGAAGAGCTCCTACAATGAGCAGTTCTTC,CASSLTGKSSYNEQFF
NA,TRBV11-3,NA,TRBJ1-5,TGTGCCAGCAGCTTACGCCCCAGTGAGCAGCCCCAGCATTTT,CASSLRPSEQPQHF
NA,TRBV5-1,TRBD1,TRBJ1-2,TGCGCCAGCAGCTCAGGGGGCATGTATGGCTACACCTTC,CASSSGGMYGYTF
NA,TRBV7-9,NA,TRBJ1-1,TGTGCCAGCAGCATGACAGGAGAGAACACTGAAGCTTTCTTT,CASSMTGENTEAFF
few,TRBV9,NA,TRBJ1-5,TGTGCCAGCAGCGGGGGGGGTAATCAGCCCCAGCATTTT,CASSGGGNQPQHF
NA,TRBV7-9,NA,TRBJ2-5,TGTGCCAGCAGCTTAGATTCGGCGGAGACCCAGTACTTC,CASSLDSAETQYF
NA,TRBV3-1/TRBV3-2,NA,TRBJ1-1,TGTGCCAGCAGCCCTACAGGGAGGGTCGCTGAAGCTTTCTTT,CASSPTGRVAEAFF
NA,TRBV27,TRBD1,TRBJ1-6,TGTGCCAGCATCAACAGGGGTAATAATTCACCCCTCCACTTT,CASINRGNNSPLHF
NA,TRBV6-5,TRBD1,TRBJ1-4,TGTGCCAGCAGGGCAGGGGGCTTGGGGGAAAAACTGTTTTTT,CASRAGGLGEKLFF
NA,TRBV10-3,TRBD1,TRBJ2-3,TGTGCCATCAGTGAGGGGACAGGGGGCACAGATACGCAGTATTTT,CAISEGTGGTDTQYF
NA,TRBV2,NA,TRBJ1-1,TGTGCCAGCCTAATACAGGGAGGCACTGAAGCTTTCTTT,CASLIQGGTEAFF
once,TRBV30,TRBD1,TRBJ1-2,TGTGCCTGGAGCTCCTGGGCGTCGGGACAGGGCGATGGCTACACCTTC,CAWSSWASGQGDGYTF
NA,TRBV21-1,NA,TRBJ1-3,TGTGCCAGCAGCAAAGTCGTAGGACAGGGAAAGAGAAACACCATATATTTT,CASSKVVGQGKRNTIYF
NA,TRBV7-9,NA,TRBJ2-5,TGTGCCAGCAGCTTCGGGACAAAGTATCAAGAGACCCAGTACTTC,CASSFGTKYQETQYF
once,TRBV27,NA,TRBJ1-1,TGTGCCAGCAGTTTTGGGGGTGGCACTGAAGCTTTCTTT,CASSFGGGTEAFF
once,TRBV28,TRBD1,TRBJ1-5,TGTGCCAGCAGCGCGGGGACAGGGGGAGGGCTCGGTAATCAGCCCCAGCATTTT,CASSAGTGGGLGNQPQHF
once,TRBV5-6,NA,TRBJ2-7,TGTGCCAGCAGCCTAGGACGGGCCACCTACGAGCAGTACTTC,CASSLGRATYEQYF
NA,TRBV27,NA,TRBJ1-1,TGTGCCAGCAGTTTAAGGCCCAGAACGAACACTGAAGCTTTCTTT,CASSLRPRTNTEAFF
NA,TRBV5-1,TRBD2,TRBJ2-7,TGCGCCAGCAGCTTGACCGGGACTAGCGGGGGGCCCACCTACGAGCAGTACTTC,CASSLTGTSGGPTYEQYF
NA,TRBV19,NA,TRBJ2-2,TGTGCCAGTAGTATAAGTCGGGTCACCGGGGAGCTGTTTTTT,CASSISRVTGELFF